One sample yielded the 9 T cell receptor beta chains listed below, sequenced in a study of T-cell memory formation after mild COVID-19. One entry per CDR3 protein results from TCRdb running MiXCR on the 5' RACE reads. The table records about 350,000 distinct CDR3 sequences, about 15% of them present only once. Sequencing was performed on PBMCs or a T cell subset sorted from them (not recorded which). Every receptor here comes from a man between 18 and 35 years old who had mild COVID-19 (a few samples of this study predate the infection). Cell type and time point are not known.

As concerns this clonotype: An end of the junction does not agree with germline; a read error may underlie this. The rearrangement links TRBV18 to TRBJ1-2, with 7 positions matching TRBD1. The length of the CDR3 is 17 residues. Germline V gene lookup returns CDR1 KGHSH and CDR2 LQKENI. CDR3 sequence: CANSSFGTATSNYGYTF. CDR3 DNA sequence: TGTGCCAACTCATCATTTGGGACAGCCACCTCCAACTATGGCTACACCTTC.

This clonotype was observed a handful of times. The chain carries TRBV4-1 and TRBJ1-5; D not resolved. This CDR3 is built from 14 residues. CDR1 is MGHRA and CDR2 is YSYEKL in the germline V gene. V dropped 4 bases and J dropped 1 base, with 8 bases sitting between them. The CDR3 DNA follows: TGCGCCAGCAGCCCTTCTCTGAGCAATCAGCCCCAGCATTTT. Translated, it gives CASSPSLSNQPQHF.

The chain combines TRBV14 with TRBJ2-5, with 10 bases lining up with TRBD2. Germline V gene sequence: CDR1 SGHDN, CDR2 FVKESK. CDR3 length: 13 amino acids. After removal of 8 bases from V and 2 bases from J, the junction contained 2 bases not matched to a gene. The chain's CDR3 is CASRLAGQETQYF. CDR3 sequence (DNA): TGTGCCAGCCGACTAGCGGGTCAAGAGACCCAGTACTTC.

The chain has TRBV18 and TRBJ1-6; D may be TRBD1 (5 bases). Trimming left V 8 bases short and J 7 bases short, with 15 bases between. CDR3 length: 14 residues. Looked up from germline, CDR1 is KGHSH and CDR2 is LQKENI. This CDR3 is CASTTGLTNSPLHF. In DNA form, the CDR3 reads TGTGCCAGCACGACGGGACTTACAAATTCACCCCTCCACTTT.

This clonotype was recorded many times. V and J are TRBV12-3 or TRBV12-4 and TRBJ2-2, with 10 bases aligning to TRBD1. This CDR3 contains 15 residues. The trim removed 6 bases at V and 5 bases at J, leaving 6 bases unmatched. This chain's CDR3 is CASSRQGAGTGELFF. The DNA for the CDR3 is TGTGCCAGCAGCAGACAGGGGGCAGGAACCGGGGAGCTGTTTTTT.

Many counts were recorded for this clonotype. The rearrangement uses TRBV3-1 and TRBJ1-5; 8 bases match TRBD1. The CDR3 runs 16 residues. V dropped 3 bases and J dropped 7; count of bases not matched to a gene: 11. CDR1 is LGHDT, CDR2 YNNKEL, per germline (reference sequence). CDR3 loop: CASSQSDRGFGQPQHF. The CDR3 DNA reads TGTGCCAGCAGCCAGTCCGACAGGGGCTTTGGACAGCCCCAGCATTTT.

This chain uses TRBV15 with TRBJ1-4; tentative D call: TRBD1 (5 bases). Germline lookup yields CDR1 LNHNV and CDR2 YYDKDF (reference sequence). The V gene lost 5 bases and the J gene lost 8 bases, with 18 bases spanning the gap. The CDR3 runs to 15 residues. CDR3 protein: CATSDYLRGQEKLFF. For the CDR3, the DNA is TGTGCCACCAGCGACTACCTCCGGGGCCAAGAAAAACTGTTTTTT.

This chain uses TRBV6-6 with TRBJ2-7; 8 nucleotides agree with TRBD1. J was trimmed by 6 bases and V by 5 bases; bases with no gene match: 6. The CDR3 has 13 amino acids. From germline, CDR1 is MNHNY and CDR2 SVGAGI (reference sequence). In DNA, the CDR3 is TGTGCCAGCAGTCCTACGACAGGGGTCGAGCAGTACGTC. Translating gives CASSPTTGVEQYV.

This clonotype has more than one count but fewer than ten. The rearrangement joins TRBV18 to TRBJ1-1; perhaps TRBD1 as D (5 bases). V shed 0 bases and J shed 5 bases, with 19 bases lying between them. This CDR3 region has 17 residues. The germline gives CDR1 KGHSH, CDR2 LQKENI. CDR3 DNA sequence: TGTGCCAGCTCACCACCGGGTTCGGCAGGCCGGGGGACTGAAGCTTTCTTT. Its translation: CASSPPGSAGRGTEAFF.